This is a list of T cell receptor beta chains from one sample in a study of CD8 T cells in Susac syndrome. One entry per CDR3 protein results from TCRdb running MiXCR on the immunoSEQ multiplex PCR reads. The sample carries 150,000 to 200,000 distinct CDR3 sequences, about 91% recorded once. The sequencing input was CD4+ T cells from PBMCs. All receptors derive from a human donor with Susac syndrome. CDR3s include the opening cysteine and the closing phenylalanine or tryptophan. Fields, in order: CDR3 DNA, CDR3 protein, clone size, D gene, J gene, V gene. A D gene is named only where the DNA matches it firmly. Expanded clones get a size class; other rows say once, few or many, or leave the size out.

TGTGCCAGCAGTTCCGCTAGCGGGAGTATCCCCGGGGAGCTGTTTTTT | CASSSASGSIPGELFF | NA | TRBD2 | TRBJ2-2 | TRBV28
TGCGCCAGCAGCTGGGGTACGGACAGGGTTCTTGAGACCCAGTACTTC | CASSWGTDRVLETQYF | NA | TRBD1 | TRBJ2-5 | TRBV5-1
TGTGCCAGCAGCCCCCGGACAGGGAGATACGAGCAGTACTTC | CASSPRTGRYEQYF | few | TRBD1 | TRBJ2-7 | TRBV7-9
TGCGCCAGCAGCCAAGAGACTAGCGGGACCTACAATGAGCAGTTCTTC | CASSQETSGTYNEQFF | NA | TRBD2 | TRBJ2-1 | TRBV4-1
TGTGCCATCAGTGAGTCGGTCAAGGGCCAGCCCCAGCATTTT | CAISESVKGQPQHF | NA | NA | TRBJ1-5 | TRBV10-3
TGTGCCAGCATCGCTATAACGGGAGCTTACAATGAGCAGTTCTTC | CASIAITGAYNEQFF | NA | NA | TRBJ2-1 | TRBV28
TGTGCCAGCAGTTACAAGGGATACACCGGGGAGCTGTTTTTT | CASSYKGYTGELFF | NA | NA | TRBJ2-2 | TRBV6-5
TGTGCCAGCAGAGTACTCGAGACCCAGTACTTC | CASRVLETQYF | NA | NA | TRBJ2-5 | TRBV2
TGCAGCCACCGGGGGGGCGGGGGCTACACCTTC | CSHRGGGGYTF | NA | NA | TRBJ1-2 | TRBV20-1
TGTGCCAGCATTCTTAGCGGGGGCACAGATACGCAGTATTTT | CASILSGGTDTQYF | few | TRBD2 | TRBJ2-3 | TRBV6-1
TGTGCCAGCAGTACAAGCGGGAGTCGCACCGGGGAGCTGTTTTTT | CASSTSGSRTGELFF | NA | TRBD2 | TRBJ2-2 | TRBV4-2
TGTGCCAGCAGCTCAGACAGGGAAAGCTGGGGGGAGCTGTTTTTT | CASSSDRESWGELFF | NA | TRBD1 | TRBJ2-2 | TRBV5-4
TGTGCCAGCAGTTTATTAGGGGCCAATGGCTACACCTTC | CASSLLGANGYTF | NA | NA | TRBJ1-2 | TRBV28
TGTGCCAGCAGTGAACTTAGGGGTACCTACTACGAGCAGTACTTC | CASSELRGTYYEQYF | NA | NA | TRBJ2-7 | TRBV2
TGTGCCAGCAGCTTTACAGGGAAGGATACCGGGGAGCTGTTTTTT | CASSFTGKDTGELFF | NA | NA | TRBJ2-2 | TRBV7-9
TGTGCCAGCAGCTTAGGATCAGATAGCAATCAGCCCCAGCATTTT | CASSLGSDSNQPQHF | few | NA | TRBJ1-5 | TRBV7-2
TGCAGCGCCCAATACCTGACAGTCGAAGCTTTCTTT | CSAQYLTVEAFF | NA | NA | TRBJ1-1 | TRBV29-1
TGTGCCAGCAGTTACTCGTCCAGTGAAGCTTTCTTT | CASSYSSSEAFF | NA | NA | TRBJ1-1 | TRBV6-5
TGCAGCGTCGGGTTTGATGCGCAGTTCTTC | CSVGFDAQFF | NA | NA | TRBJ2-1 | TRBV29-1
TGTGCCAGCTCACCGCCGCTATTACGGACAGGGAACACCGGGGAGCTGTTTTTT | CASSPPLLRTGNTGELFF | NA | TRBD1 | TRBJ2-2 | TRBV18
TGTGCCAGCAGCGGGGGGACAGGGACCAAAAACATTCAGTACTTC | CASSGGTGTKNIQYF | NA | TRBD1 | TRBJ2-4 | TRBV7-6
TGTGCCAGCAGGTCGACAGGGGGCAACTACAATGAGCAGTTCTTC | CASRSTGGNYNEQFF | NA | TRBD1 | TRBJ2-1 | TRBV12-3/TRBV12-4
TGTGCCAGCAGTATCCGGGAAGGGGAGACCCAGTACTTC | CASSIREGETQYF | NA | NA | TRBJ2-5 | TRBV12-3/TRBV12-4
TGTGCCAGCAGCTTTTCCCCGGGACAGGGGATACAAGAGACCCAGTACTTC | CASSFSPGQGIQETQYF | NA | TRBD1 | TRBJ2-5 | TRBV7-8
TGTGCCAGCAGCTTTTCAGGGACCAACACTGAAGCTTTCTTT | CASSFSGTNTEAFF | NA | NA | TRBJ1-1 | TRBV7-9
TGCGCCAGCAGTCCCCCTCGAGCCAAAAACATTCAGTACTTC | CASSPPRAKNIQYF | NA | NA | TRBJ2-4 | TRBV23-1
TGCGCCAGCAGTACTCAGGGTTCCAGCACAGATACGCAGTATTTT | CASSTQGSSTDTQYF | NA | NA | TRBJ2-3 | TRBV5-1
TGTGCCAGCACCCAGCTGGGAATATACGAGCAGTACTTC | CASTQLGIYEQYF | NA | NA | TRBJ2-7 | TRBV2
TGTGCCAGCAGTTCTACAGGCTACTCTGGAAACACCATATATTTT | CASSSTGYSGNTIYF | NA | NA | TRBJ1-3 | TRBV27
TGTGCCAGCAGCTTATGGCCACGGAGGAACACTGAAGCTTTCTTT | CASSLWPRRNTEAFF | once | NA | TRBJ1-1 | TRBV7-9
TGTGCCAGCAGCCAAGTAGCGGGAGAATACAATGAGCAGTTCTTC | CASSQVAGEYNEQFF | NA | TRBD2 | TRBJ2-1 | TRBV3-1
TGTGCCAGCAGCTCCCGACAGGGTTATGACAATGAGCAGTTCTTC | CASSSRQGYDNEQFF | NA | TRBD1 | TRBJ2-1 | TRBV7-9
TGTGCCAGCAGTCAAAGACTAGCGGGACAGACCCAGTACTTC | CASSQRLAGQTQYF | NA | TRBD2 | TRBJ2-5 | TRBV28
TGTGCCAGCAGCGACAGGGCCAGGGGTGAAAAACTGTTTTTT | CASSDRARGEKLFF | once | TRBD1 | TRBJ1-4 | TRBV7-8
TGTGCCAGCAGTAGCGGGGGGACAAAAGAGACCCAGTACTTC | CASSSGGTKETQYF | NA | TRBD2 | TRBJ2-5 | TRBV5-6
TGTGCCAGCAGGGATAACAGGGTAGGAGGTGGGGCCAACGTCCTGACTTTC | CASRDNRVGGGANVLTF | NA | NA | TRBJ2-6 | TRBV6-1
TGCGCCAGCAGGATTAGCGCCATCCAAGAGACCCAGTACTTC | CASRISAIQETQYF | NA | NA | TRBJ2-5 | TRBV5-1
TGTGCCAGCAGCCGTAAATCCCTAACAGAATACAATGAGCAGTTCTTC | CASSRKSLTEYNEQFF | once | NA | TRBJ2-1 | TRBV5-4
TGTGCCTGGACCCACTCGAGCTCCTACAATGAGCAGTTCTTC | CAWTHSSSYNEQFF | NA | NA | TRBJ2-1 | TRBV30
TGCGCCAGCAGCTTGCTTGAAGATACGCAGTATTTT | CASSLLEDTQYF | NA | NA | TRBJ2-3 | TRBV5-1
TGCAGTGGAAGGAGAGGGGTGACCGGGGAGCTGTTTTTT | CSGRRGVTGELFF | NA | NA | TRBJ2-2 | TRBV20-1
TGTGCCAGCAGTGAACTAGCGGGACACTCCTACAATGAGCAGTTCTTC | CASSELAGHSYNEQFF | NA | TRBD2 | TRBJ2-1 | TRBV25-1
TGCGCCAGCAGCGTAGGACAGGGTCCCAATCAGCCCCAGCATTTT | CASSVGQGPNQPQHF | NA | TRBD1 | TRBJ1-5 | TRBV5-1
TGTGCCAGCAGTAGAAGACAGTTCGGCTCCTATAATTCACCCCTCCACTTT | CASSRRQFGSYNSPLHF | NA | NA | TRBJ1-6 | TRBV12-3/TRBV12-4
TGTGCCAGCTCACAGAGGGTGAACACTGAAGCTTTCTTT | CASSQRVNTEAFF | NA | NA | TRBJ1-1 | TRBV18
TGTGCCAGCAGTGAGGAAGGGACAGGGGCGGAGACCCAGTACTTC | CASSEEGTGAETQYF | once | TRBD1 | TRBJ2-5 | TRBV12-3/TRBV12-4
TGCGCCAGCAGCACACAAACCGGGACAGGGAACTACGAGCAGTACTTC | CASSTQTGTGNYEQYF | NA | TRBD1 | TRBJ2-7 | TRBV4-1
TGTGCCAGCAGAAAAACAGGGACCTACGAGCAGTACTTC | CASRKTGTYEQYF | NA | NA | TRBJ2-7 | TRBV5-6
TGTGCCAGTCTGACTAGCGGGAGGGTAAATGAGCAGTTCTTC | CASLTSGRVNEQFF | NA | NA | TRBJ2-1 | TRBV21-1
TGCAGCGTCTCACTATCGGGGAACACCGGGGAGCTGTTTTTT | CSVSLSGNTGELFF | NA | NA | TRBJ2-2 | TRBV29-1
TGTGCCAGCAGCCTAGGACTCTTAGAGACCCAGTACTTC | CASSLGLLETQYF | NA | NA | TRBJ2-5 | TRBV3-1
TGTGCCTGGCCAAACAGGGAGATGGATTACAATGAGCAGTTCTTC | CAWPNREMDYNEQFF | NA | NA | TRBJ2-1 | TRBV30
TGCAGTGCTAGTCAGTTTTCTCGGGATCAAGAGACCCAGTACTTC | CSASQFSRDQETQYF | NA | NA | TRBJ2-5 | TRBV20-1
TGTGCCAGCAGGACCGGGACAGGGTTGATACGGACTGAAGCTTTCTTT | CASRTGTGLIRTEAFF | NA | TRBD1 | TRBJ1-1 | TRBV11-2
TGTGCCAGCTCATCGACTAGCGGAGAGTACTTC | CASSSTSGEYF | NA | TRBD2 | TRBJ2-5 | TRBV18